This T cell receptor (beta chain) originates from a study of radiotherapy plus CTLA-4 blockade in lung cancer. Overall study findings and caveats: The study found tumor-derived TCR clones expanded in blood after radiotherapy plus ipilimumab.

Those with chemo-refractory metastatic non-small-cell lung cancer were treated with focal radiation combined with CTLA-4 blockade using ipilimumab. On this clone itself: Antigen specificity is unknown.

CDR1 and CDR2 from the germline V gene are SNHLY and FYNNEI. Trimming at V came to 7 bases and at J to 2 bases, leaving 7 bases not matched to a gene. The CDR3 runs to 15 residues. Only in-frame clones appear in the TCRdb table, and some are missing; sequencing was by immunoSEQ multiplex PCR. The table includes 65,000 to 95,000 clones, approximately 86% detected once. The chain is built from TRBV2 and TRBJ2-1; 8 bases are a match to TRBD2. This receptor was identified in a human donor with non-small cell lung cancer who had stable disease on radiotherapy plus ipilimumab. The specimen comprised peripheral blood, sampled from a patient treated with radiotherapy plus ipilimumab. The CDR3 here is CASMLRGDPYNEQFF. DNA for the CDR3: TGTGCCAGCATGTTGCGGGGGGATCCCTACAATGAGCAGTTCTTC.